Sequencing of this TCR beta chain was carried out in a study of T cell responses to AZD1222 COVID-19 vaccine. Study summary: Pooled in the analysis were second doses at about 4 or about 12 weeks.

CDR3 length equals 13 residues. Germline-derived CDR1 and CDR2 are LNHDA and SQIVND (reference sequence). V was clipped by 4 bases and J by 2 bases, with 8 bases between them. This clone was recorded only once. Its antigen is not identified. Clones were sequenced by immunoSEQ multiplex PCR, and TCRdb holds only the in-frame ones, with some missing. The sample yields under 100,000 clones, roughly 90% seen once. Study results and caveats: CD4 TCRs covered the whole spike, strongest at regions 160-218 and 743-854. It was only after the peak T cell response that any repertoires were sampled. Close to half of spike-specific TCRs reportedly recognize unmutated variant regions.

The chain carries TRBV19 and TRBJ1-1; D call uncertain. The TCR sequence derives from an adult in good health. Sequencing was performed on peripheral blood, taken on day 0 of AZD1222 vaccination. The CDR3 here is CASSRSANTEAFF. CDR3 bases: TGTGCCAGTAGTAGGTCAGCCAACACTGAAGCTTTCTTT. The full variable domain, in which reference TRBV19 and TRBJ1-1 provide the parts outside the CDR3, is DGGITQSPKYLFRKEGQNVTLSCEQNLNHDAMYWYRQDPGQGLRLIYYSQIVNDFQKGDIAEGYSVSREKKESFPLTVTSAQKNPTAFYLCASSRSANTEAFFGQGTRLTVV.